The 30 T cell receptor beta chains below were found in one sample sequenced in a study of blood T cell repertoires in COVID-19. TCRdb's table, derived via immunoSEQ multiplex PCR, lists solely in-frame clones and lacks some. The table records 95,000 to 150,000 clones, around 90% of them present only once. The sample consisted of peripheral blood. These receptors were taken from a woman in her sixties or seventies with COVID-19, enrolled during active disease.

This clone was seen once. The genes are TRBV6-5 and TRBJ2-7; TRBD1 aligns across 11 bases. This CDR3 is built from 15 residues. Germline CDR1 MNHEY, CDR2 SVGAGI. Trimming took 6 bases from V and 0 from J; bases not matched to a gene: 4. The CDR3 DNA sequence: TGTGCCAGCAGAACCGGGACAGGGGGCTCCTACGAGCAGTACTTC. As protein: CASRTGTGGSYEQYF.

Here the CDR3 DNA reads TGTGCTAGTGGGACCGACAAGGATAATGAAAAACTGTTTTTT. It encodes CASGTDKDNEKLFF. This sequence joins TRBV12-5 and TRBJ1-4; D gene unclear. Trimming pared 6 bases from V and 4 bases from J, leaving 12 bases between. The germline V gene has CDR1 LGHNT and CDR2 FRNRAP. The CDR3 has 14 amino acids.

The J gene is TRBJ1-4, the V gene TRBV9, with D unclear. CDR1 and CDR2 (germline): SGDLS, YYNGEE. Deletions cut 4 bases from V and 7 bases from J, with 14 bases between. The CDR3 extends over 14 amino acids. The CDR3 spells CASSSQASGEKLFF. The CDR3, as DNA: TGTGCCAGCAGCTCCCAGGCATCCGGTGAAAAACTGTTTTTT.

The genes are TRBV7-2 and TRBJ2-5; no firm D call. The CDR3 extends over 17 amino acids. V was clipped by 1 base and J by 5 bases, with 20 bases between them. The germline V gene has CDR1 SGHTA and CDR2 FQGNSA. The DNA of the CDR3 is TGTGCCAGCAGCTTAGGCAGTGAGTGGAGTGGGTACGAGACCCAGTACTTC. This encodes CASSLGSEWSGYETQYF.

CDR3 protein: CASSRSGTGRVGQYF. The CDR3 DNA is TGTGCCAGCAGCAGGTCCGGGACAGGGAGAGTAGGGCAGTACTTC. This chain joins TRBV11-2 and TRBJ2-7, with 9 bases fitting TRBD1. Germline V gives CDR1 SGHAT, CDR2 FQNNGV. The CDR3 is made up of 15 amino acids. J lost 9 bases, V lost 5 bases, and 14 bases had no gene match.

By sample fraction, this clone is medium-sized. This chain links TRBV6-1 with TRBJ2-3, with TRBD1 as a possible D gene (6 bases). Germline CDR1 reads MNHNS; CDR2 reads SASEGT. The CDR3 loop spans 14 amino acids. Trimming removed 3 bases from V and 7 bases from J, with 14 bases in between. CDR3 nucleotide sequence: TGTGCCAGCAGTGATGGTGGGGGCACGAATACGCAGTATTTT. Translated: CASSDGGGTNTQYF.

This chain uses TRBV11-2 with TRBJ2-3; perhaps TRBD2 as D (5 bases). The V end lost 3 bases, the J end lost 4 bases, and 11 bases lay between the germline ends. This CDR3 is built from 14 residues. CDR1 SGHAT and CDR2 FQNNGV come from the germline V gene. CDR3 region: CASSLAYGADTQYF. CDR3 sequence (DNA): TGTGCCAGCAGCTTGGCGTACGGGGCAGATACGCAGTATTTT.

This chain links TRBV14 with TRBJ2-7; D ambiguous. This CDR3 spans 13 amino acids. The germline CDR1 and CDR2 sequences are SGHDN and FVKESK. V shed 0 bases and J shed 3 bases, with 6 bases lying between them. The CDR3, as DNA: TGTGCCAGCAGCCAAGATTACGGCTACGAGCAGTACTTC. Its translation is CASSQDYGYEQYF.

The chain has TRBV5-1 and TRBJ1-1; TRBD1 matches 9 bases. Germline V gene data show CDR1 as SGHRS and CDR2 as YFSETQ. V gave up 4 bases and J gave up 7 bases; unmatched junction bases: 8. This CDR3 comprises 14 residues. The CDR3 region has the DNA TGCGCCAGCAGCCAGCAGACAGGGGGTATTGAAGCTTTCTTT. As protein: CASSQQTGGIEAFF.

This sequence joins TRBV5-4 and TRBJ1-4; 8 nucleotides agree with TRBD1. The ends lost 3 bases at V and 0 bases at J; junction bases unmatched: 7. The CDR3 consists of 17 residues. Germline-derived CDR1 and CDR2 are SGHNT and YYREEE (reference sequence). The CDR3 here is CASSSGGAPPTNEKLFF. CDR3 in DNA: TGTGCCAGCAGCTCAGGGGGCGCACCCCCAACTAATGAAAAACTGTTTTTT. The full variable domain, its missing parts supplied by reference TRBV5-4 and TRBJ1-4, is ETGVTQSPTHLIKTRGQQVTLRCSSQSGHNTVSWYQQALGQGPQFIFQYYREEENGRGNFPPRFSGLQFPNYSSELNVNALELDDSALYLCASSSGGAPPTNEKLFFGSGTQLSVL.

This rearrangement joins TRBV19 to TRBJ1-6; 8 positions agree with TRBD1. There are 16 residues in the CDR3. V lost 6 bases and J lost 1; bases outside the gene matches: 5. CDR1 and CDR2 from the germline V gene are LNHDA and SQIVND (reference sequence). CDR3 in amino acids: CASRITGGSYNSPLHF. The CDR3 DNA sequence: TGTGCCAGTAGAATCACAGGGGGTTCCTATAATTCACCCCTCCACTTT.

The rearrangement links TRBV15 to TRBJ1-2; 7 positions agree with TRBD1. The CDR3 is 17 residues long. CDR1 and CDR2 from the germline V gene are LNHNV and YYDKDF (reference sequence). V gave up 0 bases and J gave up 3 bases; unmatched junction bases: 10. The CDR3 spells CATSRDSLKTGDYGYTF. CDR3 nucleotide sequence: TGTGCCACCAGCAGAGATTCCCTTAAAACAGGGGACTATGGCTACACCTTC.

This sequence joins TRBV5-6 and TRBJ1-5; TRBD1 matches 8 bases. The V gene's germline CDR1 is SGHDT and CDR2 YYEEEE. The V and J ends lost 4 bases and 1 base, in that order; junction bases with no gene match: 4. The CDR3 is 15 amino acids. The CDR3 sequence is CASSRGQGSNQPQHF. CDR3 sequence (DNA): TGTGCCAGCAGCCGCGGACAGGGAAGCAATCAGCCCCAGCATTTT.

The chain uses TRBV18 and TRBJ1-3; D not resolved. Germline V gene lookup returns CDR1 KGHSH and CDR2 LQKENI. V lost 0 bases and J 2 bases, leaving 17 bases between the germline ends. CDR3 length: 18 residues. CDR3 coding DNA: TGTGCCAGCTCACCACCATCTGTAGCTCGTCATGCTGGAAACACCATATATTTT. Translation gives CASSPPSVARHAGNTIYF.

This chain connects TRBV7-8 to TRBJ1-5, with D unclear. Germline assignment: CDR1 SGHVS and CDR2 FQNEAQ. The CDR3 totals 13 residues. The V end was cut by 0 bases, the J end by 11 bases, with 11 bases between. The CDR3 here is CASSLARWEAQHF. In DNA form, the CDR3 reads TGTGCCAGCAGCTTAGCCCGGTGGGAGGCCCAGCATTTT.

CDR3 in DNA: TGTGCCACCTCCGGTAGCAATCAGCCCCAGCATTTT. Translation gives CATSGSNQPQHF. V gene TRBV19 combines with J gene TRBJ1-5; no reliable D call. The CDR3 is 12 residues long. Germline V gene data show CDR1 as LNHDA and CDR2 as SQIVND (reference sequence). V shed 10 bases and J shed 0 bases, with 7 bases lying between them.

V is TRBV6-5 and J is TRBJ1-2; D gene unclear. The CDR3 sequence is 15 residues long. Germline values: CDR1 MNHEY, CDR2 SVGAGI. Trimming left V 4 bases short and J 8 bases short, with 20 bases between. CDR3 coding DNA: TGTGCCAGCAGTTCCCAAGCAGGAGGGTTAAACGGCTACACCTTC. This encodes CASSSQAGGLNGYTF.

The rearrangement joins TRBV9 to TRBJ2-2, with D possibly being TRBD2 (6 bases). CDR3 length equals 14 residues. Deletions cut 0 bases from V and 3 bases from J, with 6 bases between. Germline V CDR1 and CDR2: SGDLS, YYNGEE. CDR3 DNA: TGTGCCAGCAGCGTAGGGGGGGACACCGGGGAGCTGTTTTTT. Translation gives CASSVGGDTGELFF.

The chain couples TRBV5-1 to TRBJ2-1, with D hard to call. Germline V gene data show CDR1 as SGHRS and CDR2 as YFSETQ. The germline V and J ends were trimmed by 0 bases and 2 bases, with 9 bases remaining between them. The CDR3 contains 15 residues. The CDR3 loop is CASSLASLAYNEQFF. The CDR3 DNA is TGCGCCAGCAGCTTGGCCTCGCTAGCCTACAATGAGCAGTTCTTC. Full variable domain (remainder filled in from reference TRBV5-1 and TRBJ2-1): KAGVTQTPRYLIKTRGQQVTLSCSPISGHRSVSWYQQTPGQGLQFLFEYFSETQRNKGNFPGRFSGRQFSNSRSEMNVSTLELGDSALYLCASSLASLAYNEQFFGPGTRLTVL.

This clone has only one observation. The chain carries TRBV19 and TRBJ2-5, with TRBD1 identical over 9 bases. The CDR3 has 15 amino acids. Trimming took 7 bases from V and 2 from J; bases not matched to a gene: 8. Germline CDR1 LNHDA, CDR2 SQIVND (reference sequence). The CDR3 DNA sequence: TGTGCCAGTACCTCCGGGACAGGGCTACAAGAGACCCAGTACTTC. Translation gives CASTSGTGLQETQYF.

This chain joins TRBV4-3 and TRBJ2-3; 9 nucleotides align to TRBD1. Germline values: CDR1 LGHNA, CDR2 YSLEER. Germline trimming cut 3 bases from V and 1 base from J; bases unmatched to any gene: 5. The CDR3 loop spans 16 amino acids. The CDR3: CASSHRQGDGTDTQYF. CDR3 sequence (DNA): TGCGCCAGCAGCCATAGACAGGGGGATGGCACAGATACGCAGTATTTT.

The table lists this clone with a few counts. The chain combines TRBV19 with TRBJ2-7; 10 bases fit TRBD1. V lost 6 bases, J lost 2 bases, and 4 bases stayed unmatched. The germline gives CDR1 LNHDA, CDR2 SQIVND (reference sequence). This CDR3 is 14 amino acids long. CDR3 sequence reads: CASSPTGGAYEQYF. For the CDR3, the DNA is TGTGCCAGTAGCCCGACAGGGGGCGCCTACGAGCAGTACTTC.

The chain carries TRBV29-1 and TRBJ1-1; 7 nucleotides agree with TRBD1. Germline values: CDR1 SQVTM, CDR2 ANQGSEA. This CDR3 is built from 12 residues. J was trimmed by 8 bases and V by 6 bases; bases with no gene match: 9. CDR3 in amino acids: CSVVGQNPEAFF. CDR3 DNA: TGCAGCGTGGTGGGACAGAACCCCGAAGCTTTCTTT.

The CDR3 region is CASSSRGIAKNIQYF. In DNA form, the CDR3 reads TGCGCCAGCAGCAGCAGGGGCATAGCCAAAAACATTCAGTACTTC. This sequence joins TRBV4-1 and TRBJ2-4; perhaps TRBD1 as D (6 bases). The CDR3 loop spans 15 amino acids. The germline V and J ends were trimmed by 5 bases and 0 bases, with 11 bases remaining between them. Germline lookup yields CDR1 MGHRA and CDR2 YSYEKL.

V usage is TRBV23-1 and J usage is TRBJ1-2; no clear D. TRBV23-1 is flagged as an ORF with uncertain function. Trimming shortened V by 3 bases and J by 2 bases, and 28 bases separated the two germline ends. This CDR3 comprises 20 residues. As DNA, the CDR3 is TGCGCCAGCAGTCAGTCAAAACCGGGAGTACTATACCGAAGAAACTATGGCTACACCTTC. This gives the protein CASSQSKPGVLYRRNYGYTF.

V is TRBV7-2 and J is TRBJ2-1; D possibly corresponds to TRBD1 (5 bases). Germline lookup yields CDR1 SGHTA and CDR2 FQGNSA. The V end lost 1 base, the J end lost 4 bases, and 11 bases lay between the germline ends. The CDR3 runs 15 residues. This CDR3 is CASSLEGAEYNEQFF. DNA for the CDR3: TGTGCCAGCAGCTTAGAAGGGGCAGAGTACAATGAGCAGTTCTTC.

This clone appeared once. The chain links TRBV3-1 (or the pseudogene TRBV3-2) to TRBJ2-1; D may be TRBD2 (5 bases). V dropped 3 bases and J dropped 5 bases, with 14 bases sitting between them. Per the germline V gene, CDR1 is LGHDT and CDR2 is YNNKEL (reference sequence). This CDR3 contains 15 residues. The CDR3 DNA reads TGTGCCAGCAGCCAGCTCTCCGGGAACCACAATGAGCAGTTCTTC. Amino acids: CASSQLSGNHNEQFF.

CDR3 coding DNA: TGCAGCGTTGAGTCGGTAGGCGGGGGCTACACAGATACGCAGTATTTT. Residues: CSVESVGGGYTDTQYF. The V call is TRBV29-1, the J call TRBJ2-3; TRBD2 is a possible D gene (7 bases). This CDR3 contains 16 residues. CDR1 is SQVTM and CDR2 is ANQGSEA in the germline V gene. Trimming removed 3 bases from V and 2 bases from J, with 18 bases in between.

The chain combines TRBV20-1 with TRBJ1-1; D unresolved. V lost 1 base and J 7 bases, leaving 7 bases between the germline ends. The germline V gene encodes CDR1 DFQATT and CDR2 SNEGSKA (reference sequence). The CDR3 extends over 11 amino acids. The CDR3, as DNA: TGCAGTGCTAGAGGTCTTAGTGAAGCTTTCTTT. Its translation: CSARGLSEAFF.

This clone was found once. The gene calls are TRBV19 and TRBJ1-1; 7 bases map to TRBD1. With 4 bases clipped from V and 0 bases from J, the junction kept 5 bases outside the gene matches. The germline CDR1 and CDR2 sequences are LNHDA and SQIVND (reference sequence). The CDR3 totals 15 residues. The DNA for the CDR3 is TGTGCCAGTAGTAGAGGACAGGTTCTGAACACTGAAGCTTTCTTT. Its translation: CASSRGQVLNTEAFF.